Below, 24 T cell receptor beta chains from the same sample are listed, as sequenced in a study of blood T cell repertoires in COVID-19. Libraries were prepared by immunoSEQ multiplex PCR; TCRdb keeps only in-frame clonotypes and omits some of them. The sample lists 200,000 to 250,000 clones, approximately 90% seen once, with 2% to 3% in the top ten. Sample: peripheral blood. The receptors were gathered from a man between 25 and 39 years old with COVID-19, enrolled during active disease.

The chain links TRBV7-2 to TRBJ1-5; D unclear. Deletions cut 4 bases from V and 9 bases from J, with 13 bases between. The CDR3 runs 13 residues. The germline gives CDR1 SGHTA, CDR2 FQGNSA. CDR3 residues: CASSSSIVVPQHF. CDR3 DNA sequence: TGTGCCAGCAGCTCTTCAATAGTTGTGCCCCAGCATTTT.

This chain connects TRBV19 to TRBJ2-2; no firm D call. Deletions cut 1 base from V and 7 bases from J, with 4 bases between. Germline V gene lookup returns CDR1 LNHDA and CDR2 SQIVND (reference sequence). The CDR3 is 12 residues long. Here the CDR3 DNA reads TGTGCCAGTAGTATAGGCAGCGGGGAGCTGTTTTTT. Translation gives CASSIGSGELFF.

This clone came up once. The V call is TRBV19, the J call TRBJ2-1, with 7 bases aligning to TRBD1. Germline loops: CDR1 LNHDA, CDR2 SQIVND (reference sequence). V dropped 4 bases and J dropped 6; count of bases not matched to a gene: 6. The CDR3 loop spans 14 amino acids. The CDR3 bases are TGTGCCAGTAGTAGGACAGGTCTAAGCAATGAGCAGTTCTTC. Translated, it gives CASSRTGLSNEQFF.

The rearrangement joins TRBV5-8 to TRBJ1-5; a weak D match, TRBD1 (5 bases). Trimming removed 5 bases from V and 1 base from J, with 13 bases in between. Germline loops: CDR1 SGHTS, CDR2 YDEGEE. CDR3 length equals 15 residues. The CDR3 region has the DNA TGTGCCAGCAGTGGCAGGGTTTGGAGCAATCAGCCCCAGCATTTT. Translated, it gives CASSGRVWSNQPQHF.

The rearrangement joins TRBV25-1 to TRBJ1-1; D remains ambiguous. V lost 4 bases, J lost 1 base, and 10 bases lay in between. Germline values: CDR1 MGHDK, CDR2 SYGVNS. The CDR3 length is 14 residues. The DNA of the CDR3 is TGTGCCAGCAGTGCCACCTACAGGAACACTGAAGCTTTCTTT. This encodes CASSATYRNTEAFF.

CDR3 amino acids: CASTKGAVTGELFF. CDR3 sequence (DNA): TGTGCCAGTACTAAGGGGGCGGTCACCGGGGAGCTGTTTTTT. The rearrangement links TRBV19 to TRBJ2-2; 7 positions match TRBD1. Germline V gene sequence: CDR1 LNHDA, CDR2 SQIVND (reference sequence). Germline trimming cut 7 bases from V and 4 bases from J; bases unmatched to any gene: 6. CDR3 size: 14 residues.

V is TRBV10-1 and J is TRBJ1-1; D is ambiguous. Trimming left V 5 bases short and J 7 bases short, with 20 bases between. The germline V gene encodes CDR1 WNHNN and CDR2 SYGVQD (reference sequence). The CDR3 is 15 residues long. CDR3 in DNA: TGCGCCAGCAGTCCCAGTGATCGGAGGACGGGTGAAGCTTTCTTT. Translation gives CASSPSDRRTGEAFF.

J is TRBJ2-4 and V is TRBV7-9; weak D call: TRBD1 (5 bases). The CDR3 covers 16 residues. V lost 5 bases to trimming and J lost 2 bases, with 16 bases between them. From germline, CDR1 is SEHNR and CDR2 FQNEAQ (reference sequence). The CDR3 reads CASSDRQNVTKNIQYF. The CDR3 region has the DNA TGTGCCAGCAGCGATCGACAGAATGTAACCAAAAACATTCAGTACTTC.

The chain recombines TRBV7-2 with TRBJ1-4, with 7 bases that match TRBD1. The CDR3 spans 16 residues. The germline gives CDR1 SGHTA, CDR2 FQGNSA. V lost 5 bases and J lost 3; bases outside the gene matches: 9. The CDR3 DNA is TGTGCCAGCAGCCCGAAACAGGGGTCGGCTAATGAAAAACTGTTTTTT. Protein sequence: CASSPKQGSANEKLFF. The full variable domain, its missing parts supplied by reference TRBV7-2 and TRBJ1-4, is GAGVSQSPSNKVTEKGKDVELRCDPISGHTALYWYRQSLGQGLEFLIYFQGNSAPDKSGLPSDRFSAERTGGSVSTLTIQRTQQEDSAVYLCASSPKQGSANEKLFFGSGTQLSVL.

The gene calls are TRBV6-5 and TRBJ2-7; possibly TRBD1 for D (5 bases). This CDR3 contains 14 residues. Germline values: CDR1 MNHEY, CDR2 SVGAGI. Trimming left V 5 bases short and J 3 bases short, with 14 bases between. CDR3 nucleotide sequence: TGTGCCAGCAGTCTCGGCAGGGAAGGCTACGAGCAGTACTTC. Translation gives CASSLGREGYEQYF.

This clone has just a few counts. This chain joins TRBV7-9 and TRBJ2-7; 11 bases are a match to TRBD2. The CDR3 is 16 residues long. After removal of 4 bases from V and 4 bases from J, the junction contained 9 bases not matched to a gene. CDR1 and CDR2 from the germline V gene are SEHNR and FQNEAQ (reference sequence). In DNA, the CDR3 is TGTGCCAGCAGCTCCCGGACTAGCGGGTCCGATTACGAGCAGTACTTC. Translating it yields CASSSRTSGSDYEQYF.

The chain combines TRBV4-3 with TRBJ2-7, with a possible D match to TRBD1 (8 bases). V gave up 4 bases and J gave up 2 bases, with 15 bases separating them. The CDR3 spans 15 residues. Germline values: CDR1 LGHNA, CDR2 YSLEER. For the CDR3, the DNA is TGCGCCAGCAGCCGATTTACAGGGGGGGCCTACGAGCAGTACTTC. Its translation is CASSRFTGGAYEQYF.

The V call is TRBV24-1, the J call TRBJ2-1, with 8 bases lining up with TRBD1. The CDR3 consists of 19 residues. Germline V gene sequence: CDR1 KGHDR, CDR2 SFDVKD. The trim removed 2 bases at V and 7 bases at J, leaving 18 bases unmatched. Written as DNA, the CDR3 is TGTGCCACCAGTGATTCTCGGATCAAGAGAGACAGGGGCAGGAATGAGCAGTTCTTC. Protein product: CATSDSRIKRDRGRNEQFF.

The rearrangement links TRBV29-1 to TRBJ1-3; D unresolved. Trimming stripped 4 bases from V and 4 bases from J, with 5 bases between. Germline assignment: CDR1 SQVTM and CDR2 ANQGSEA. There are 11 residues in the CDR3. In DNA, the CDR3 is TGCAGCGTTGCGAGGGGAAACACCATATATTTT. Translation gives CSVARGNTIYF.

The rearrangement links TRBV3-1 (or the pseudogene TRBV3-2) to TRBJ1-2, with a weak D call TRBD1 (6 bases). Trimming pared 6 bases from V and 2 bases from J, leaving 16 bases between. The length of the CDR3 is 15 residues. Germline CDR1 is LGHDT and CDR2 is YNNKEL (reference sequence). The CDR3 here is CASRPGEIQNYGYTF. The CDR3 DNA follows: TGTGCCAGCAGACCAGGGGAGATTCAAAACTATGGCTACACCTTC.

V gene TRBV24-1 combines with J gene TRBJ1-2; no clear D. The CDR3 runs to 14 residues. Trimming stripped 1 base from V and 2 bases from J, with 7 bases between. The germline gives CDR1 KGHDR, CDR2 SFDVKD. Here the CDR3 reads CATSDFHSNYGYTF. DNA for the CDR3: TGTGCCACCAGTGATTTTCACAGCAACTATGGCTACACCTTC.

V usage is TRBV6-5 and J usage is TRBJ1-6; 9 bases line up with TRBD1. CDR3 length equals 16 residues. V gave up 0 bases and J gave up 10 bases; unmatched junction bases: 7. The germline V gene has CDR1 MNHEY and CDR2 SVGAGI. CDR3 amino acids: CASSYSSGTGRSPLHF. The DNA of the CDR3 is TGTGCCAGCAGTTACTCGTCCGGGACAGGGCGGTCACCCCTCCACTTT.

The CDR3 DNA is TGCGCCAGCAGCCATGACGCAGGGGCGAATGGCTACACCTTC. Translated: CASSHDAGANGYTF. This rearrangement joins TRBV4-3 to TRBJ1-2; D possibly corresponds to TRBD1 (6 bases). Trimming took off 3 bases at V and 6 bases at J, with 14 bases between the two ends. This CDR3 comprises 14 residues. CDR1 and CDR2 (germline): LGHNA, YSLEER.

This clone was counted a single time. The V gene is TRBV4-3, the J gene TRBJ2-1, with D unresolved. The CDR3 loop spans 14 amino acids. V was pared by 0 bases and J by 7 bases, with 10 bases between. Per the germline V gene, CDR1 is LGHNA and CDR2 is YSLEER. The CDR3 protein is CASSQDGPTNEQFF. Here the CDR3 DNA reads TGCGCCAGCAGCCAAGATGGGCCGACGAATGAGCAGTTCTTC.

The V call is TRBV4-3, the J call TRBJ2-7; TRBD1 matches 8 bases. Trimming took 4 bases from V and 3 from J; bases not matched to a gene: 8. CDR3 size: 15 residues. Germline assignment: CDR1 LGHNA and CDR2 YSLEER. The CDR3 here is CASSPGTGPIYEQYF. For the CDR3, the DNA is TGCGCCAGCAGCCCAGGGACAGGACCTATCTACGAGCAGTACTTC.

The genes are TRBV7-2 and TRBJ2-2; weak D call: TRBD2 (6 bases). Trimming took 5 bases from V and 4 from J, leaving 17 bases between them. The CDR3 runs to 16 residues. Germline V CDR1 and CDR2: SGHTA, FQGNSA. The CDR3 nucleotides are TGTGCCAGCAGCGCCTCTAGCGATGGGACCACCGGGGAGCTGTTTTTT. It translates to CASSASSDGTTGELFF.

This chain uses TRBV19 with TRBJ1-5; 8 bases map to TRBD1. CDR3 length: 15 amino acids. Germline V gives CDR1 LNHDA, CDR2 SQIVND (reference sequence). V lost 10 bases to trimming and J lost 1 base; unmatched junction nucleotides: 9. Written as DNA, the CDR3 is TGTGCCACCTTAGACAGGGGAAGGAGCAATCAGCCCCAGCATTTT. Translating it yields CATLDRGRSNQPQHF.

The chain carries TRBV2 and TRBJ1-1; no clear D. Trimming pared 5 bases from V and 1 base from J, leaving 11 bases between. Per germline, CDR1 SNHLY and CDR2 FYNNEI. The CDR3 contains 14 residues. CDR3 region: CASSSNPGNTEAFF. The CDR3 DNA sequence: TGTGCCAGCAGTTCCAATCCGGGGAACACTGAAGCTTTCTTT.

The chain has TRBV28 and TRBJ2-1; perhaps TRBD2 as D (5 bases). The CDR3 is made up of 14 amino acids. Trimming left V 7 bases short and J 6 bases short, with 16 bases between. The germline V gene has CDR1 MDHEN and CDR2 SYDVKM. CDR3 loop: CASIGVGGPNEQFF. In DNA form, the CDR3 reads TGTGCCAGCATCGGGGTCGGCGGACCCAATGAGCAGTTCTTC. The entire variable domain, with the rest obtained from reference TRBV28 and TRBJ2-1, is as follows: DVKVTQSSRYLVKRTGEKVFLECVQDMDHENMFWYRQDPGLGLRLIYFSYDVKMKEKGDIPEGYSVSREKKERFSLILESASTNQTSMYLCASIGVGGPNEQFFGPGTRLTVL.